The present entry profiles one T cell receptor beta chain with its context. Study processing details: From reference gene primer amplification, estimates of nucleated cell counts were derived. The method was immunoSEQ multiplex PCR; TCRdb's version includes in-frame clones alone and lacks a portion of them. That table furnishes V, J and clone size, whereas the DNA furnished D and trimming. The data hold about 110,000 clones, with about 93% observed a single time. These data originate in a study of blood T cell repertoires in COVID-19. Turning to the study itself: COVID-19 samples from acute and convalescent phases originated in the United States, Italy and Spain.

This clonotype originated in a woman aged 25 to 39 with acute or convalescent COVID-19. Sequenced material: peripheral blood.

The CDR3 bases are TGTGCCAGCAGCCCACCGCCTAGCGGGGGGGGCTGGGATACGCAGTATTTT. Translating gives CASSPPPSGGGWDTQYF. The rearrangement joins TRBV5-4 to TRBJ2-3, with 12 bases identical to TRBD2. The J segment lost 6 bases and the V segment lost 4 bases, leaving 12 bases of the junction unmatched. Germline V gene lookup returns CDR1 SGHNT and CDR2 YYREEE (reference sequence). The CDR3 loop spans 17 amino acids.